These 18 T cell receptor beta chains share one sample of origin, sequenced in a study of cytomegalovirus exposure and HLA in healthy donors. The PCR employed 60 Vbeta primers together with 13 Jbeta primers. Data came from immunoSEQ multiplex PCR; TCRdb stores just in-frame clones and leaves some out. The table records some 190,000 clones, around 80% of them present only once. Material for sequencing was PBMCs. The receptors come from a man between 18 and 35 years old in good health and CMV-seronegative.

The V and J genes are TRBV7-2 and TRBJ1-6; 7 bases are a match to TRBD1. Per the germline V gene, CDR1 is SGHTA and CDR2 is FQGNSA. The CDR3 spans 17 residues. V was clipped by 5 bases and J by 7 bases; unmatched bases: 14. The CDR3 loop is CASSQQGGRGVNSPLHF. For the CDR3, the DNA is TGTGCCAGCAGCCAGCAGGGGGGGCGGGGGGTGAATTCACCCCTCCACTTT.

Worth noting for this clone: One junction end disagrees with the germline gene, perhaps due to a read error. Other DNA sequences from this sample encode an identical CDR3 as well. The chain uses TRBV9 and TRBJ2-5; TRBD2 aligns across 10 bases. Germline V CDR1 and CDR2: SGDLS, YYNGEE. This CDR3 is 17 amino acids long. CDR3 nucleotide sequence: TGCGCCAGCAGCGTAGAGATTAGCGGGGGGATCAGAGAGACCCAGTACTTC. As protein: CASSVEISGGIRETQYF.

This sequence joins TRBV25-1 and TRBJ1-1, with a weak D call TRBD1 (6 bases). With 6 bases removed from V and 1 base from J, the gap between germline ends came to 15 bases. The CDR3 loop spans 15 amino acids. Germline V gives CDR1 MGHDK, CDR2 SYGVNS. CDR3 coding DNA: TGTGCCAGCAGCGCGTGGACAGCCTCGAACACTGAAGCTTTCTTT. This gives the protein CASSAWTASNTEAFF.

The V gene is TRBV9, the J gene TRBJ2-7; TRBD2 aligns across 9 bases. V shed 3 bases, J shed 5 bases, and the junction held 9 bases outside the gene matches. The CDR3 is 15 amino acids. CDR1 is SGDLS and CDR2 is YYNGEE in the germline V gene. The CDR3 protein is CASSALGSGGHEQYF. In DNA form, the CDR3 reads TGTGCCAGCAGCGCCCTCGGTAGCGGGGGTCACGAGCAGTACTTC.

The chain combines TRBV18 with TRBJ1-6; TRBD1 agrees at 9 bases. Germline CDR1 KGHSH, CDR2 LQKENI. The CDR3 loop spans 17 amino acids. Unmatched junction bases numbered 12, after V lost 3 bases and J lost 9 bases. CDR3 DNA sequence: TGTGCCAGCTCACCCCGGCCGACAGGGGGAGGGGGTTCACCCCTCCACTTT. The encoded protein is CASSPRPTGGGGSPLHF.

This chain links TRBV9 with TRBJ1-2; D remains ambiguous. The CDR3 consists of 14 residues. Germline CDR1 and CDR2: SGDLS and YYNGEE. Trimming cost V 4 bases and J 4 bases, with 14 bases left between them. In nucleotides, the CDR3 is TGTGCCAGCAGCACCCAAGTTCAGTCCTATGGCTACACCTTC. Translating gives CASSTQVQSYGYTF.

V gene TRBV6-5 combines with J gene TRBJ2-7, with 9 nucleotides matching TRBD1. Germline V gene sequence: CDR1 MNHEY, CDR2 SVGAGI. The CDR3 totals 13 residues. J was trimmed by 2 bases and V by 10 bases; bases with no gene match: 6. The CDR3 spells CATRGTGTYEQYF. The CDR3 DNA sequence: TGTGCCACCAGGGGGACAGGGACCTACGAGCAGTACTTC.

The table lists this clone with a few counts. J is TRBJ2-1 and V is TRBV28; 9 nucleotides agree with TRBD2. In germline, CDR1 is MDHEN, CDR2 SYDVKM. The length of the CDR3 is 16 residues. J was trimmed by 5 bases and V by 5 bases; bases with no gene match: 10. The CDR3, as DNA: TGTGCCAGCAGTGCCCCAGGGAGCGGGAGGCACAATGAGCAGTTCTTC. Translating gives CASSAPGSGRHNEQFF.

The chain is built from TRBV13 and TRBJ2-5; D possibly corresponds to TRBD2 (6 bases). V was shortened by 4 bases and J by 1 base, with 13 bases between the two germline ends. Germline CDR1 reads PRHDT; CDR2 reads FYEKMQ (reference sequence). The length of the CDR3 is 15 residues. CDR3 protein: CASSSRGLLQETQYF. Written as DNA, the CDR3 is TGTGCCAGCAGCTCCCGGGGACTGCTCCAAGAGACCCAGTACTTC.

Of note for this clone: At one end the junction does not follow the germline gene, possibly because of a read error. This rearrangement joins TRBV6-5 to TRBJ2-3; D not certain. This CDR3 spans 12 amino acids. The V gene's germline CDR1 is MNHEY and CDR2 SVGAGI. CDR3 region: CASSHSRDTQYF. CDR3 coding DNA: TGTGCCAGCAGTCACTCCAGGGATACGCAGTATTTT.

The genes are TRBV11-3 and TRBJ1-5; 7 positions match TRBD1. Germline trimming cut 4 bases from V and 7 bases from J; bases unmatched to any gene: 13. Germline lookup yields CDR1 SGHNT and CDR2 YENEEA. CDR3 size: 16 residues. CDR3 bases: TGTGCCAGCAGCTCTAGTGGTGGAGGGGGCGACCAGCCCCAGCATTTT. Encoded protein: CASSSSGGGGDQPQHF.

This sequence joins TRBV5-5 and TRBJ1-2; 9 bases map to TRBD1. V shed 3 bases and J 7 bases; nucleotides not matched to a gene: 13. Germline-derived CDR1 and CDR2 are SGHKS and YYEKEE (reference sequence). The CDR3 sequence is 16 residues long. For the CDR3, the DNA is TGTGCCAGCAGCTCGGTACCTTTGACAGGGGGGGGTGGCTACACCTTC. Its protein is CASSSVPLTGGGGYTF. The full variable domain, rest sourced from reference TRBV5-5 and TRBJ1-2, is DAGVTQSPTHLIKTRGQQVTLRCSPISGHKSVSWYQQVLGQGPQFIFQYYEKEERGRGNFPDRFSARQFPNYSSELNVNALLLGDSALYLCASSSVPLTGGGGYTFGSGTRLTVV.

The rearrangement joins TRBV28 to TRBJ2-7; tentative D call: TRBD2 (5 bases). V lost 8 bases and J 5 bases, leaving 13 bases between the germline ends. CDR1 is MDHEN and CDR2 is SYDVKM in the germline V gene. There are 12 residues in the CDR3. The CDR3 reads CASGRTRDEQYF. CDR3 coding DNA: TGTGCCAGCGGACGAACTAGGGACGAGCAGTACTTC. Using reference TRBV28 and TRBJ2-7 for the parts outside the CDR3, the full variable domain is DVKVTQSSRYLVKRTGEKVFLECVQDMDHENMFWYRQDPGLGLRLIYFSYDVKMKEKGDIPEGYSVSREKKERFSLILESASTNQTSMYLCASGRTRDEQYFGPGTRLTVT.

In this sample, this clone turned up a few times. V and J are TRBV7-2 and TRBJ2-1; 10 nucleotides align to TRBD1. The germline gives CDR1 SGHTA, CDR2 FQGNSA. There are 15 residues in the CDR3. V trimming: 3 bases; J trimming: 6 bases; junction bases outside the gene matches: 5. For the CDR3, the DNA is TGTGCCAGCAGCTTGGGACAGGGGAGTTCCAATGAGCAGTTCTTC. This translates into CASSLGQGSSNEQFF.

The chain joins TRBV7-3 to TRBJ1-1, with a weak D call TRBD1 (5 bases). The CDR3 has 15 amino acids. Trimming took 2 bases from V and 5 from J, leaving 15 bases between them. Germline CDR1 reads SGHTA; CDR2 reads FQGTGA. The CDR3 coding sequence is TGTGCCAGCAGCTTAGCGGGACCCTTAGCAACTGAAGCTTTCTTT. It specifies CASSLAGPLATEAFF.

The chain employs TRBV15 and TRBJ2-7, with TRBD2 matching 8 bases. The CDR3 sequence is 16 residues long. With V trimmed by 1 base and J by 0 bases, 5 bases remained unmatched. Looked up from germline, CDR1 is LNHNV and CDR2 is YYDKDF (reference sequence). The CDR3 region has the DNA TGTGCCACCAGCAGAGCGGGCGGGGGGAGCTCCTACGAGCAGTACTTC. Its translation: CATSRAGGGSSYEQYF.

The chain has TRBV2 and TRBJ1-4; D not resolved. Trimming removed 6 bases at V and 3 bases at J, with 14 bases between. Germline V gene data show CDR1 as SNHLY and CDR2 as FYNNEI. The CDR3 has 15 residues. CDR3 in amino acids: CASSLTRASNEKLFF. The CDR3 region has the DNA TGTGCCAGCAGCCTTACTAGGGCCTCTAATGAAAAACTGTTTTTT.

The CDR3 region has the DNA TGTGCCAGCAGTGAATCTGGGCCTTCCTACGAGCAGTACTTC. It yields the protein CASSESGPSYEQYF. The chain combines TRBV25-1 with TRBJ2-7; D gene ambiguous. Trimming left V 1 base short and J 1 base short, with 8 bases between. The CDR3 spans 14 residues. Germline V gene data show CDR1 as MGHDK and CDR2 as SYGVNS.